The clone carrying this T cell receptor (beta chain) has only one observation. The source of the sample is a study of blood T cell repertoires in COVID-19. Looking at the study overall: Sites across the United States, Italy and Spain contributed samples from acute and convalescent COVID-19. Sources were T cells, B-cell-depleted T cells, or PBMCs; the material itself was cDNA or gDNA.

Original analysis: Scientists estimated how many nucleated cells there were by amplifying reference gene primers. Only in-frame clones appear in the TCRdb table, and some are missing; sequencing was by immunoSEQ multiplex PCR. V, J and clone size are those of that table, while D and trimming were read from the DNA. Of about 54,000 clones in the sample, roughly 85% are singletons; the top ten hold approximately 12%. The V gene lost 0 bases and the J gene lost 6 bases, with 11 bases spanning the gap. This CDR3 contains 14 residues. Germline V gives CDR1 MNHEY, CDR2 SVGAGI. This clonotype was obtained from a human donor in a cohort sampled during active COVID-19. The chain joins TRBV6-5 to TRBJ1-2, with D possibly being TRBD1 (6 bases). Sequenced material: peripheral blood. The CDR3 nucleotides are TGTGCCAGCAGTTACTCAGCCAGGGGAAATGGCTACACCTTC. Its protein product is CASSYSARGNGYTF.